This TCR beta chain was obtained from a study of cytomegalovirus exposure and HLA in healthy donors. This clone was recorded only once. Its antigen remains unknown. The PCR employed 60 Vbeta primers together with 13 Jbeta primers. Profiling relied on immunoSEQ multiplex PCR, and the TCRdb table lists in-frame clones only, not all of them. The sample has under 100,000 clones; approximately 60% are singletons. Germline-derived CDR1 and CDR2 are MNHEY and SMNVEV (reference sequence). The CDR3 contains 13 residues. V shed 7 bases and J 6 bases; nucleotides not matched to a gene: 8. Study-wide results and limits: Reportedly, cytomegalovirus status was diagnosed with high sensitivity and specificity.

The receptor's source is a woman in her 30s in good health and CMV-seropositive. Source material: PBMCs. The V and J genes are TRBV27 and TRBJ1-1; 7 positions match TRBD1. For the CDR3, the DNA is TGTGCCAGCACCCCAACAGGGGTGGCTGAAGCTTTCTTT. The encoded protein is CASTPTGVAEAFF.